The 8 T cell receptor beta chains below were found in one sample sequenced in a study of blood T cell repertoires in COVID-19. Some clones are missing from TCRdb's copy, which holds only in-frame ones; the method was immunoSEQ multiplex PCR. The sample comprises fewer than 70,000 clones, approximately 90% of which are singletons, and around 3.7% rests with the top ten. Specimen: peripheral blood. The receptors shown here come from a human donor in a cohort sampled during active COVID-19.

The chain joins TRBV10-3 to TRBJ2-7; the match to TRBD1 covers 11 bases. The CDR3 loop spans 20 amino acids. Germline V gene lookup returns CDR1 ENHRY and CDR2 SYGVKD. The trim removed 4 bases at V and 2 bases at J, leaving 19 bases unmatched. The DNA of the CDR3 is TGTGCCATCAGTGCCCCCTTCGGGACAGGGGGAGGTAGAGGAACCTACGAGCAGTACTTC. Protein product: CAISAPFGTGGGRGTYEQYF.

The CDR3 loop is CSARDSSYEQYF. The CDR3 DNA follows: TGCAGCGCCCGGGACAGCTCCTACGAGCAGTACTTC. The V call is TRBV29-1, the J call TRBJ2-7, with 7 nucleotides matching TRBD1. The CDR3 extends over 12 amino acids. CDR1 and CDR2 from the germline V gene are SQVTM and ANQGSEA. V trimming: 7 bases; J trimming: 0 bases; junction bases outside the gene matches: 3.

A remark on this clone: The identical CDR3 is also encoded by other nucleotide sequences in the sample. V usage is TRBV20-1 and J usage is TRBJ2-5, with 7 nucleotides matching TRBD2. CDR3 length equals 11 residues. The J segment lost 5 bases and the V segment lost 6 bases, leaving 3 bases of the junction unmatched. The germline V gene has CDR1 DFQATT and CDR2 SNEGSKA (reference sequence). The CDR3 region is CSATGGETQYF. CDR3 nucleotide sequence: TGCAGTGCCACCGGGGGGGAGACCCAGTACTTC.

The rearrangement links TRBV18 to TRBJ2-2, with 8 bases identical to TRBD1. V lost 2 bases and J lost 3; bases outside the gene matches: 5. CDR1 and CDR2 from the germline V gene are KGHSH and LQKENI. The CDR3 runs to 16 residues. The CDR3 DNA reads TGTGCCAGCTCACCAGGGGACAGGCTCTACACCGGGGAGCTGTTTTTT. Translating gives CASSPGDRLYTGELFF.

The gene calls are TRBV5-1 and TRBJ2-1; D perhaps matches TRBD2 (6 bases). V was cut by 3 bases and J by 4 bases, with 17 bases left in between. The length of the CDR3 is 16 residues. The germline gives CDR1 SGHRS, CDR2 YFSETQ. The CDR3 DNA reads TGCGCCAGCAGCTCGGTGGGCGGGGCATGGTACAATGAGCAGTTCTTC. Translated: CASSSVGGAWYNEQFF.

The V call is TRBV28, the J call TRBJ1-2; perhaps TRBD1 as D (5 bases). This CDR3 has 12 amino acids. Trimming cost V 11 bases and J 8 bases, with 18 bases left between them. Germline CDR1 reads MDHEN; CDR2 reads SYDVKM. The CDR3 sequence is CAGGDAWTGYTF. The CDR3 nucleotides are TGTGCCGGAGGGGACGCATGGACGGGCTACACCTTC.

Written as DNA, the CDR3 is TGCAGTGCTGAGGAACTAGATACGCAGTATTTT. This sequence encodes CSAEELDTQYF. V is TRBV20-1 and J is TRBJ2-3; D gene uncertain. The germline V gene has CDR1 DFQATT and CDR2 SNEGSKA (reference sequence). The CDR3 contains 11 residues. V lost 5 bases to trimming and J lost 5 bases, with 8 bases between them.

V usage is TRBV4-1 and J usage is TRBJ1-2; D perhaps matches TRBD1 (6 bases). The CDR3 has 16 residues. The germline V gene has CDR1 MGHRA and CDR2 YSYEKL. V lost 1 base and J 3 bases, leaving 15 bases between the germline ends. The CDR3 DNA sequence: TGCGCCAGCAGCCAAGGCCCAGGACAGTTCGACTATGGCTACACCTTC. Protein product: CASSQGPGQFDYGYTF.